Sequencing of this T cell receptor (beta chain) was carried out in a study of blood T cell repertoires in COVID-19. Study-wide background: COVID-19 samples from acute and convalescent phases originated in the United States, Italy and Spain. Sample material is recorded as cDNA or gDNA derived from T cells, B-cell-depleted T cells, or PBMCs.

This CDR3 contains 15 residues. With 4 bases removed from V and 5 bases from J, the gap between germline ends came to 17 bases. Germline V gene data show CDR1 as MNHEY and CDR2 as SMNVEV (reference sequence). In the source study's methods: Using reference gene primer amplification, nucleated cell counts were estimated. Sequencing used immunoSEQ multiplex PCR; TCRdb keeps in-frame clones, though not all of them. V and J calls and clone size are as listed in that table; D and trimming were resolved from the DNA. The table includes 40,000 to 55,000 clones, roughly 80% detected once. The clonotype comes from a man aged 45-60 years with acute or convalescent COVID-19. The rearrangement uses TRBV27 and TRBJ1-2; tentatively, D is TRBD1 (5 bases). Specimen: peripheral blood. The CDR3 sequence: CASSSGMGRGYGYTF. The CDR3 DNA reads as TGTGCCAGCAGTTCCGGAATGGGACGGGGGTATGGCTACACCTTC.